These 12 T cell receptor beta chains originate from one sample sequenced in a study of neurological immune-mediated disorders. This sample's time point: technical triplicate 2. TCRdb re-called the 5' RACE reads through MiXCR, storing one row per CDR3 protein. The sample carries about 59,000 distinct CDR3 sequences, around 24% recorded once. The sequenced material came from PBMCs. Every receptor here comes from a man in his sixties with HTLV-1-associated myelopathy (HAM/TSP).

This clonotype has a count of ten or more. CDR3 sequence (DNA): TGTGCCAGCAGTCGCCTGGACAGTGGGGGCACTGAAGCTTTCTTT. It codes for CASSRLDSGGTEAFF. This chain uses TRBV12-3 or TRBV12-4 with TRBJ1-1; D perhaps matches TRBD1 (6 bases). V lost 5 bases, J lost 4 bases, and 17 bases lay in between. The CDR3 consists of 15 residues.

This clonotype was picked up many times. The rearrangement links TRBV20-1 to TRBJ2-7, with TRBD2 matching 8 bases. The CDR3 extends over 13 amino acids. J lost 3 bases, V lost 5 bases, and 6 bases had no gene match. The germline V gene has CDR1 DFQATT and CDR2 SNEGSKA (reference sequence). CDR3 amino acids: CSAFSGDHYEQYF. The CDR3 region has the DNA TGCAGTGCTTTTAGCGGGGACCACTACGAGCAGTACTTC.

This clonotype has ten or more counts. This chain links TRBV7-9 with TRBJ2-2, with D hard to call. Germline V gives CDR1 SEHNR, CDR2 FQNEAQ (reference sequence). V shed 2 bases and J shed 2 bases, with 12 bases lying between them. This CDR3 region has 16 residues. CDR3 DNA sequence: TGTGCCAGCAGCTTAATGAGCAGCTTCAACACCGGGGAGCTGTTTTTT. Its protein is CASSLMSSFNTGELFF.

This clonotype was counted ten times or more. The chain carries TRBV5-1 and TRBJ2-3; TRBD2 matches 10 bases. The CDR3 has 14 amino acids. Germline CDR1 reads SGHRS; CDR2 reads YFSETQ. With 4 bases clipped from V and 4 bases from J, the junction kept 3 bases outside the gene matches. CDR3 sequence: CASSPGLAADTQYF. The CDR3 coding sequence is TGCGCCAGCAGCCCTGGACTAGCGGCAGATACGCAGTATTTT.

This clonotype was counted many times. The J gene is TRBJ1-5, the V gene TRBV6-4, with unresolved D. Germline loops: CDR1 MRHNA, CDR2 SNTAGT. This CDR3 is built from 13 residues. The V end lost 8 bases, the J end lost 6 bases, and 14 bases lay between the germline ends. The CDR3 loop is CASGKGRSQPQHF. In DNA form, the CDR3 reads TGTGCCAGCGGAAAAGGGCGAAGTCAGCCCCAGCATTTT.

This clonotype was seen repeatedly, ten times or more. V usage is TRBV11-2 and J usage is TRBJ2-7, with D uncertain. V was clipped by 2 bases and J by 1 base, with 12 bases between them. The CDR3 sequence is 15 residues long. CDR1 is SGHAT and CDR2 is FQNNGV in the germline V gene. Here the CDR3 DNA reads TGTGCCAGCAGCTTACTGACTTCCCGTTCCTACGAGCAGTACTTC. It yields the protein CASSLLTSRSYEQYF.

This clonotype was seen repeatedly, ten times or more. The chain carries TRBV3-1 and TRBJ1-5; D remains ambiguous. Germline CDR1 and CDR2: LGHDT and YNNKEL (reference sequence). The length of the CDR3 is 15 residues. The V end was cut by 0 bases, the J end by 9 bases, with 15 bases between. DNA for the CDR3: TGTGCCAGCAGCCAAGAAGGGAGAGGTCCTCGGCCCCAGCATTTT. Its protein is CASSQEGRGPRPQHF.

This clonotype was observed many times. The chain carries TRBV3-1 and TRBJ1-3; D gene unclear. CDR1 and CDR2 (germline): LGHDT, YNNKEL (reference sequence). This CDR3 has 15 residues. With 3 bases removed from V and 0 bases from J, the gap between germline ends came to 9 bases. The CDR3: CASSQHGSSGNTIYF. For the CDR3, the DNA is TGTGCCAGCAGCCAGCATGGATCCTCTGGAAACACCATATATTTT. Based on the CDR3 plus reference TRBV3-1 and TRBJ1-3, the full variable domain is DTAVSQTPKYLVTQMGNDKSIKCEQNLGHDTMYWYKQDSKKFLKIMFSYNNKELIINETVPNRFSPKSPDKAHLNLHINSLELGDSAVYFCASSQHGSSGNTIYFGEGSWLTVV.

This chain joins TRBV12-3 or TRBV12-4 and TRBJ1-1; D ambiguous. V was cut by 5 bases and J by 10 bases, with 17 bases left in between. This CDR3 spans 13 amino acids. In DNA form, the CDR3 reads TGTGCCAGCAGTCCCACTGGACTGGGAGTAGCTTTCTTT. It codes for CASSPTGLGVAFF.

The chain is built from TRBV9 and TRBJ2-7; 10 bases are a match to TRBD2. Germline assignment: CDR1 SGDLS and CDR2 YYNGEE. J was trimmed by 1 base and V by 4 bases; bases with no gene match: 2. CDR3 length: 14 residues. The CDR3, as DNA: TGTGCCAGCAGCCGAGCGGGAGGGTCCTACGAGCAGTACTTC. It encodes CASSRAGGSYEQYF.

This clonotype was counted ten times or more. The chain joins TRBV20-1 to TRBJ2-7; 13 bases agree with TRBD2. The junction had 9 bases not matched to a gene; V was cut back by 6 bases and J by 4 bases. This CDR3 is built from 15 residues. CDR1 and CDR2 (germline): DFQATT, SNEGSKA (reference sequence). The CDR3 DNA is TGCAGTGCCGGACTAGCGGGAGTAAATCAGTACGAGCAGTACTTC. Encoded protein: CSAGLAGVNQYEQYF.

Ten or more counts support this clonotype. This rearrangement joins TRBV29-1 to TRBJ2-1, with 12 bases matching TRBD2. The CDR3 is made up of 16 amino acids. The V and J ends lost 7 bases and 7 bases, in that order; junction bases with no gene match: 14. Per germline, CDR1 SQVTM and CDR2 ANQGSEA. CDR3 loop: CSAKGSSGRGRNEQFF. Written as DNA, the CDR3 is TGCAGCGCTAAGGGGTCTAGCGGGAGGGGACGGAATGAGCAGTTCTTC.